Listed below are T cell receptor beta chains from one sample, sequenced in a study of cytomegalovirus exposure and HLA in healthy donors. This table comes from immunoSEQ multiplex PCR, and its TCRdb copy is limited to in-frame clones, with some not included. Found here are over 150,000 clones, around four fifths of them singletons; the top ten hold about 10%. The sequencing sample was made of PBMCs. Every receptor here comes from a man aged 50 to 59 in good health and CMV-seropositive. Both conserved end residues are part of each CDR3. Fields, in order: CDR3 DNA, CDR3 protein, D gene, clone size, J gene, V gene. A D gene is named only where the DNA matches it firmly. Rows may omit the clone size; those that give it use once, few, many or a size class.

TGCAGCGTTTGGGGCTCGTGGGGCGTATACGAGCAGTACTTC CSVWGSWGVYEQYF - - TRBJ2-7 TRBV29-1
TGTGCCAGCTCACCAAGTGGACGGGAGAACACTGAAGCTTTCTTT CASSPSGRENTEAFF - - TRBJ1-1 TRBV18
TGTGCCAGCAGCTTAGGCGGGATTGGCAATGAGCAGTTCTTC CASSLGGIGNEQFF - - TRBJ2-1 TRBV11-3
TGTGCCTGGAGTGTAGGACAGGGTGACCACGAGCAGTACTTC CAWSVGQGDHEQYF TRBD1 - TRBJ2-7 TRBV30
TGTGCCAGCAGTTCGGCGGGGGATGAAAAACTGTTTTTT CASSSAGDEKLFF - - TRBJ1-4 TRBV6-5
TGCGCCAGCACCGCAGGGACATTGAACACCGGGGAGCTGTTTTTT CASTAGTLNTGELFF - - TRBJ2-2 TRBV5-1
TGCGCCAGCAGCCCCGGACTAGCGGCTAGCTCCTACAATGAGCAGTTCTTC CASSPGLAASSYNEQFF TRBD2 - TRBJ2-1 TRBV5-1
TGTGCCAGCAGTTTAATAGGGGGAGGCTACACCTTC CASSLIGGGYTF - - TRBJ1-2 TRBV27
TGTGCCAGCAGCCCTAGGACAGGGAACCAAGAGACCCAGTACTTC CASSPRTGNQETQYF TRBD1 - TRBJ2-5 TRBV7-3
TGTGCCAGCAGCTTGGAGACTAGCGGGGGGACTAGCACAGATACGCAGTATTTT CASSLETSGGTSTDTQYF TRBD2 - TRBJ2-3 TRBV5-4
TGTGCCAGCTCCCCCACTGAGGGGCGGGGGGGCGTCGAGCAGTTCTTC CASSPTEGRGGVEQFF TRBD2 once TRBJ2-1 TRBV18
TGTGCCAGCAGTGATTTGAGCTCCTCCTACGAGCAGTACTTC CASSDLSSSYEQYF - once TRBJ2-7 TRBV6-5
TGTGCCTGGAGGCGTGGGGGGAATAATGAAAAACTGTTTTTT CAWRRGGNNEKLFF - - TRBJ1-4 TRBV30
TGTGCCAGCAGTGACAGGGGCGGGGGCTACAATGAGCAGTTCTTC CASSDRGGGYNEQFF - - TRBJ2-1 TRBV6-1